Reported below is one TCR beta chain. This record comes from a study of blood T cell repertoires in COVID-19. The overall study: Sample material is recorded as cDNA or gDNA derived from T cells, B-cell-depleted T cells, or PBMCs.

As processed by the authors: Amplification from reference gene primers served as the basis for estimated nucleated cell counts. Clones were read by immunoSEQ multiplex PCR, and TCRdb kept only the in-frame ones, dropping some. That table is the source of V, J and clone size, and D and trimming were worked out from the DNA. The table records under 350,000 clones, roughly 90% of them present only once. The CDR3 loop spans 13 amino acids. Germline V gene sequence: CDR1 SGHTA, CDR2 FQGNSA. V lost 1 base and J lost 12; bases outside the gene matches: 6. The TCR comes from a woman aged 25 to 39 with COVID-19, enrolled during active disease. The V gene is TRBV7-2, the J gene TRBJ2-1; 7 bases are shared with TRBD2. Sequencing used peripheral blood. The CDR3 here is CASSLDGQRGQFF. The CDR3 DNA reads TGTGCCAGCAGCTTAGATGGCCAGCGGGGGCAGTTCTTC.